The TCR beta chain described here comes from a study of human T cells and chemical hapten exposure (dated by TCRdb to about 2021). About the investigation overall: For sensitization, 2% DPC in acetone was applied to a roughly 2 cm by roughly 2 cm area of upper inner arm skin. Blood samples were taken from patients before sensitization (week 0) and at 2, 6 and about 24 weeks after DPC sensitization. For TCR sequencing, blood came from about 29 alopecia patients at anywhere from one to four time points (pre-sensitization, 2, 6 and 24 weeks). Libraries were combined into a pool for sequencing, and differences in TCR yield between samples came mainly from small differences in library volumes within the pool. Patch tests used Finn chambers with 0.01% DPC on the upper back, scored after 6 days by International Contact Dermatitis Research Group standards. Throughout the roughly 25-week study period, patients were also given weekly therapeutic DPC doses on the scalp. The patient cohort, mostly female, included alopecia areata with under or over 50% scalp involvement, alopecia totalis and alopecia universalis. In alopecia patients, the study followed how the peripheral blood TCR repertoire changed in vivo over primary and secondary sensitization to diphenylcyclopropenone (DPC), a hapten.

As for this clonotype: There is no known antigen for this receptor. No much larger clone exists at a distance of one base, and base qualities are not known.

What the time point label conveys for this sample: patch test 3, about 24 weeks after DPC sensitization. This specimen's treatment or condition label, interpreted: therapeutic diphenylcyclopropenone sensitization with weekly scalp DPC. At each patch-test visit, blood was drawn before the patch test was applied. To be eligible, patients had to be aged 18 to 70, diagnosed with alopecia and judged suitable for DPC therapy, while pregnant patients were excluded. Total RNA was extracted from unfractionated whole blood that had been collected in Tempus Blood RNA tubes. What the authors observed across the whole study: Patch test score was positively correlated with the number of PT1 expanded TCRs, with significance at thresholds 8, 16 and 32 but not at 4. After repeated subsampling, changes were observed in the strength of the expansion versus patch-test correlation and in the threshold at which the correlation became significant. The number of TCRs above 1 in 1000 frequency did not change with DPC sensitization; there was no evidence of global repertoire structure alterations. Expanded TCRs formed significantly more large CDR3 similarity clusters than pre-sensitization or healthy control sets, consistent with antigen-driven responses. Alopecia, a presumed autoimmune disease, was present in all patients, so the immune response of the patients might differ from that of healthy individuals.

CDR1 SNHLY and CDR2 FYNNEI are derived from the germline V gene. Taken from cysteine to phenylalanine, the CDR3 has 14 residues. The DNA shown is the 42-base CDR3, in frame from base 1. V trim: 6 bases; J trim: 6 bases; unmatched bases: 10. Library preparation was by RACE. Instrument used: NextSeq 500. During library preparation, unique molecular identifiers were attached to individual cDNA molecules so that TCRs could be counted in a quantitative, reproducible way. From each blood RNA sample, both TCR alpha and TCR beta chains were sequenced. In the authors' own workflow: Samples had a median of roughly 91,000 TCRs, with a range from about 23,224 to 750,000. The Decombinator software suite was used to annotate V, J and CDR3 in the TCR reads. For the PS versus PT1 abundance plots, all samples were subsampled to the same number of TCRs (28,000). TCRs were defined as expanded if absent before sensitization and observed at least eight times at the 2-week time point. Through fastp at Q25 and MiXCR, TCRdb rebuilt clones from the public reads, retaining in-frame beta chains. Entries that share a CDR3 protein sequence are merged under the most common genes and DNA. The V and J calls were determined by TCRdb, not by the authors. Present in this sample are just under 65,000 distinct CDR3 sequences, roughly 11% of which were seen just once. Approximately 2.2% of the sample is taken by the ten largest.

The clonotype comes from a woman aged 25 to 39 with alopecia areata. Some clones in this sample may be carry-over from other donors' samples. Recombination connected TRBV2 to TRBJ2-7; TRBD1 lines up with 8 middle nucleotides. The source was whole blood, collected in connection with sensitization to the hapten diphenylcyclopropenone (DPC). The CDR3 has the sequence CASRKDRVGGEQYF. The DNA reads TGTGCCAGCAGAAAGGACAGGGTGGGGGGCGAGCAGTACTTC.